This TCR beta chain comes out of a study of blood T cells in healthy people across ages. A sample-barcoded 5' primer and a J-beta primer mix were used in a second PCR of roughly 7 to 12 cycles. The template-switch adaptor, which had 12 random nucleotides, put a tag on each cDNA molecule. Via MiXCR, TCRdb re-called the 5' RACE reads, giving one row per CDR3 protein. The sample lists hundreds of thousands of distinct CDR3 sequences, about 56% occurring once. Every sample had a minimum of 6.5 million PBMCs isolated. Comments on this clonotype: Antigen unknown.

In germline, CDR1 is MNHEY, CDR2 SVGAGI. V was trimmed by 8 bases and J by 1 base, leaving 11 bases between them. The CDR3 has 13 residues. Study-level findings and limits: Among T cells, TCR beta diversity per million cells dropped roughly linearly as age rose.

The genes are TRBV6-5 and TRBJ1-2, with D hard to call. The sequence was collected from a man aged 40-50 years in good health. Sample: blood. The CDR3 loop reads CASGRSINYGYTF. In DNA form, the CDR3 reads TGTGCCAGCGGGCGAAGCATTAACTATGGCTACACCTTC.